The 3 T cell receptor beta chains below were found in one sample sequenced in a study of response to subunit inactivated influenza vaccine. From the RT-PCR reads, TCRdb called clonotypes with MiXCR, one entry per CDR3 protein. The sample yields roughly 670,000 distinct CDR3 sequences, 13% to 15% seen once. Sequencing used PBMCs from blood, obtained around two weeks before vaccination. The receptors derive from a man between 50 and 59 years old who received an inactivated influenza vaccine.

V and J are TRBV2 and TRBJ2-6; D may match TRBD1 or TRBD2 (6 bases each). The CDR3 is 17 residues long. V was pared by 3 bases and J by 2 bases, with 14 bases between. Per germline, CDR1 SNHLY and CDR2 FYNNEI. DNA of the CDR3: TGTGCCAGCAGTGAGGGTGGAGGGGGAACTGGGGCCAACGTCCTGACTTTC. Its translation is CASSEGGGGTGANVLTF.

This CDR3 reads CASSSRLGAAYEQYF. DNA for the CDR3: TGTGCCAGCAGCTCTCGATTGGGGGCAGCATACGAGCAGTACTTC. The chain combines TRBV7-2 with TRBJ2-7, with a tentative D call TRBD1 (6 bases). Per germline, CDR1 SGHTA and CDR2 FQGNSA. V was trimmed by 4 bases and J by 4 bases, leaving 17 bases between them. The CDR3 sequence is 15 residues long.

This clonotype was detected many times. The rearrangement links TRBV29-1 to TRBJ2-7; D is undetermined. Trimming removed 4 bases at V and 1 base at J, with 8 bases between. There are 12 residues in the CDR3. Germline lookup yields CDR1 SQVTM and CDR2 ANQGSEA. The CDR3 sequence is CSVAQSSYEQYF. CDR3 nucleotide sequence: TGCAGCGTTGCACAGTCGTCCTACGAGCAGTACTTC.